The 13 T cell receptor beta chains given below trace back to one sample, sequenced in a study of lymphopenia after photon versus proton radiotherapy. This table comes from immunoSEQ multiplex PCR, and its TCRdb copy is limited to in-frame clones, with some not included. Among 75,000 to 90,000 clones, about four fifths were seen once, and the ten largest hold 1.2% to 1.5%. The sequenced sample was peripheral blood, obtained from a patient treated with proton-based radiotherapy. Source of these receptors: a man aged 55-75 years with pancreatic cancer.

In this sample, this clone turned up a few times. The genes are TRBV14 and TRBJ2-7, with D perhaps assigned TRBD1 or TRBD2 (5 bases each). Trimming left V 2 bases short and J 6 bases short, with 23 bases between. The CDR3 has 17 amino acids. CDR1 is SGHDN, CDR2 FVKESK, per germline. As DNA, the CDR3 is TGTGCCAGCAGCCAAAGTTTGGTTGGGTTGTGGGGGACCGAGCAGTACTTC. Encoded protein: CASSQSLVGLWGTEQYF.

The gene calls are TRBV5-1 and TRBJ2-5; TRBD1 aligns across 7 bases. Trimming took 4 bases from V and 4 from J; bases not matched to a gene: 4. CDR1 SGHRS and CDR2 YFSETQ come from the germline V gene. This CDR3 is 13 amino acids long. CDR3 loop: CASSEGAGETQYF. CDR3 in DNA: TGCGCCAGCAGCGAGGGGGCGGGAGAGACCCAGTACTTC.

This clone has a handful of counts. The chain joins TRBV29-1 to TRBJ2-3, with D hard to call. This CDR3 has 12 residues. Germline CDR1 SQVTM, CDR2 ANQGSEA. V was pared by 6 bases and J by 2 bases, with 9 bases between. The CDR3 DNA follows: TGCAGCGTCTTCCTGATCACAGATACGCAGTATTTT. Protein product: CSVFLITDTQYF.

V and J are TRBV7-9 and TRBJ1-5; D is unresolved. Trimming left V 4 bases short and J 1 base short, with 5 bases between. The CDR3 is made up of 13 amino acids. Germline assignment: CDR1 SEHNR and CDR2 FQNEAQ (reference sequence). The CDR3 sequence: CASSSGSNQPQHF. As DNA, the CDR3 is TGTGCCAGCAGCTCCGGGAGCAATCAGCCCCAGCATTTT.

The rearrangement joins TRBV5-6 to TRBJ1-4, with 9 bases fitting TRBD1. CDR3 length equals 16 residues. V was clipped by 0 bases and J by 3 bases; unmatched bases: 3. Germline CDR1 and CDR2: SGHDT and YYEEEE. For the CDR3, the DNA is TGTGCCAGCAGCTTGGACAGGGGGCTGCCTAATGAAAAACTGTTTTTT. The encoded protein is CASSLDRGLPNEKLFF.

The chain couples TRBV6-5 to TRBJ2-7; 8 bases are shared with TRBD2. Per germline, CDR1 MNHEY and CDR2 SVGAGI. CDR3 length: 15 amino acids. The ends lost 0 bases at V and 1 base at J; junction bases unmatched: 2. This CDR3 is CASSYSRLASYEQYF. CDR3 in DNA: TGTGCCAGCAGTTACTCGAGACTAGCGTCCTACGAGCAGTACTTC.

The CDR3 loop is CASSIPRDIYGYTF. For the CDR3, the DNA is TGTGCCAGTAGTATCCCCCGGGACATCTATGGCTACACCTTC. The chain is built from TRBV19 and TRBJ1-2; D perhaps matches TRBD1 (6 bases). Deletions cut 3 bases from V and 4 bases from J, with 12 bases between. Germline V CDR1 and CDR2: LNHDA, SQIVND (reference sequence). This CDR3 spans 14 amino acids.

This clone turned up a few times. This rearrangement joins TRBV27 to TRBJ2-3, with 10 bases identical to TRBD2. Germline V gives CDR1 MNHEY, CDR2 SMNVEV (reference sequence). The CDR3 has 15 amino acids. V was pared by 5 bases and J by 5 bases, with 7 bases of the junction left unmatched. Here the CDR3 reads CASSPTASGRDTQYF. CDR3 in DNA: TGTGCCAGCAGTCCAACGGCTAGCGGGAGAGATACGCAGTATTTT.

This clone was found once. This chain links TRBV7-9 with TRBJ2-3; D not certain. The V end lost 1 base, the J end lost 0 bases, and 5 bases lay between the germline ends. Germline lookup yields CDR1 SEHNR and CDR2 FQNEAQ (reference sequence). This CDR3 is built from 14 residues. The CDR3 reads CASSLEHSTDTQYF. In nucleotides, the CDR3 is TGTGCCAGCAGCTTAGAACATAGCACAGATACGCAGTATTTT.

The chain couples TRBV2 to TRBJ2-1; 11 nucleotides line up with TRBD2. Germline CDR1 and CDR2: SNHLY and FYNNEI. CDR3 length: 15 residues. The V gene end was trimmed by 3 bases and the J gene end by 8 bases; junction bases not matched to a gene: 6. CDR3 residues: CASSDLVAGGDEQFF. The CDR3, as DNA: TGTGCCAGCAGTGATTTGGTAGCGGGAGGGGATGAGCAGTTCTTC.

This clone was found once. V and J are TRBV9 and TRBJ2-3; no clear D gene. The CDR3 runs to 14 residues. Germline V gene data show CDR1 as SGDLS and CDR2 as YYNGEE. Trimming removed 4 bases at V and 5 bases at J, with 14 bases between. The CDR3 region is CASSPRRVLDTQYF. CDR3 nucleotides: TGTGCCAGCAGCCCCCGACGGGTATTAGATACGCAGTATTTT.

The V gene is TRBV30, the J gene TRBJ2-3, with 7 bases fitting TRBD1. CDR1 is GTSNPN, CDR2 SVGIG, per germline (reference sequence). The CDR3 totals 15 residues. Trimming took 4 bases from V and 2 from J; bases not matched to a gene: 9. The CDR3 reads CAWTLSGTVTDTQYF. Written as DNA, the CDR3 is TGTGCCTGGACCTTATCCGGGACAGTCACAGATACGCAGTATTTT.

The CDR3 sequence is CASSRTGIHSNQPQHF. As DNA, the CDR3 is TGTGCCAGCAGCCGGACAGGAATCCATAGCAATCAGCCCCAGCATTTT. J is TRBJ1-5 and V is TRBV5-6, with 7 bases matching TRBD1. Germline V gene lookup returns CDR1 SGHDT and CDR2 YYEEEE. This CDR3 spans 16 amino acids. With 4 bases clipped from V and 0 bases from J, the junction kept 7 bases outside the gene matches. Drawing the rest from reference TRBV5-6 and TRBJ1-5, the complete variable domain is DAGVTQSPTHLIKTRGQQVTLRCSPKSGHDTVSWYQQALGQGPQFIFQYYEEEERQRGNFPDRFSGHQFPNYSSELNVNALLLGDSALYLCASSRTGIHSNQPQHFGDGTRLSIL.